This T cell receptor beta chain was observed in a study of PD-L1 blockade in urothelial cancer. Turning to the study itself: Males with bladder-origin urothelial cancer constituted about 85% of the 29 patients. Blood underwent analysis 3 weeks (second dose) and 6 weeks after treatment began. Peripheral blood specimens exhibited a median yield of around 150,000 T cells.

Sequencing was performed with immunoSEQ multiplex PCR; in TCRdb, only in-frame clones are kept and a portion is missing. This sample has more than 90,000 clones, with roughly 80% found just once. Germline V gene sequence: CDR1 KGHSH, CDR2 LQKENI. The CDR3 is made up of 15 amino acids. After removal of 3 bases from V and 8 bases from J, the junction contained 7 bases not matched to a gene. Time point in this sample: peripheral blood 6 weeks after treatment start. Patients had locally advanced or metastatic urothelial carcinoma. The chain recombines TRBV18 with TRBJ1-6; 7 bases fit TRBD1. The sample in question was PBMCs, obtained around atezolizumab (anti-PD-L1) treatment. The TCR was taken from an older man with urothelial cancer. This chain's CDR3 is CASSPSTGVDSPLHF. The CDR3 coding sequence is TGTGCCAGCTCACCTTCAACAGGGGTAGATTCACCCCTCCACTTT.